These 5 T cell receptor beta chains share one sample of origin, sequenced in a study of blood T cell repertoires in COVID-19. Assay used: immunoSEQ multiplex PCR; TCRdb lists only in-frame clones, some missing. Altogether about 37,000 clones are present, about nine tenths being singletons, with the ten largest covering roughly 6.1%. The sample taken for sequencing was peripheral blood. These receptors originate from a human donor in a cohort sampled during active COVID-19.

The table lists this clone with a count of one. J is TRBJ2-7 and V is TRBV12-1; the table's D call of TRBD1 was not tested on the DNA. TRBV12-1 is assigned pseudogene status. There are 16 residues in the CDR3. CDR3 DNA: TGTGCCAGCAGCGTATGGACAGGGCTGAGCTCCTACGAGCAGTACTTC. It is translated as CASSVWTGLSSYEQYF.

This chain connects TRBV25-1 to TRBJ1-6; 8 bases are shared with TRBD1. The CDR3 length is 14 residues. The V segment lost 7 bases and the J segment 7 bases; nucleotides outside the gene matches: 6. Germline lookup yields CDR1 MGHDK and CDR2 SYGVNS. This CDR3 reads CASTRQGRNSPLHF. The CDR3 DNA sequence: TGTGCCAGCACCCGACAGGGGCGGAATTCACCCCTCCACTTT.

The rearrangement links TRBV10-3 to TRBJ2-2, with TRBD1 matching 10 bases. Germline V gives CDR1 ENHRY, CDR2 SYGVKD. The CDR3 runs to 15 residues. Trimming cost V 6 bases and J 3 bases; bases outside gene matches: 4. The CDR3 here is CAISVDRGDTGELFF. The CDR3 nucleotides read TGTGCCATCAGCGTGGACAGGGGGGACACCGGGGAGCTGTTTTTT.

The rearrangement links TRBV6-5 to TRBJ1-2, with D uncertain. Germline CDR1 MNHEY, CDR2 SVGAGI. V gave up 0 bases and J gave up 2 bases, with 10 bases separating them. This CDR3 has 15 amino acids. CDR3 nucleotide sequence: TGTGCCAGCAGTTACTCGAGGGTGGGGAACTATGGCTACACCTTC. As protein: CASSYSRVGNYGYTF.

The CDR3: CASSYSGRGGVGEQYF. DNA for the CDR3: TGTGCCAGCAGTTACTCGGGTCGAGGGGGAGTAGGGGAGCAGTACTTC. The rearrangement links TRBV6-6 to TRBJ2-7; a possible D gene is TRBD1 (6 bases). Germline values: CDR1 MNHNY, CDR2 SVGAGI (reference sequence). Trimming took off 0 bases at V and 7 bases at J, with 19 bases between the two ends. This CDR3 comprises 16 residues.